The 21 T cell receptor beta chains presented below share a single source sample, sequenced in a study of post-analysis software for immune sequencing data. Tagging with unique molecular identifiers was a feature of the TCR beta cDNA libraries. TCRdb itself ran the PCR reads through MiXCR, one entry per CDR3 protein. The table records approximately 690,000 distinct CDR3 sequences, 55% to 70% of them present only once. Study results and caveats: About five TRBV segments were more frequent in patients than controls; TRBV5-6, TRBV5-1 and TRBV20-1 belonged to this group.

Antigen specificity for these receptors is unknown. Sequencing was performed on blood. These receptors all stem from a girl aged 2 to 9 with multiple sclerosis.

This chain links TRBV20-1 with TRBJ2-5, with D uncertain. V lost 0 bases and J 1 base, leaving 12 bases between the germline ends. The germline gives CDR1 DFQATT, CDR2 SNEGSKA (reference sequence). The CDR3 spans 15 residues. The CDR3 region has the DNA TGCAGTGCTAGAGATCCCCCCGGGCGCCAAGAGACCCAGTACTTC. It translates to CSARDPPGRQETQYF.

The chain has TRBV7-2 and TRBJ2-3, with D possibly being TRBD1 (5 bases). Looked up from germline, CDR1 is SGHTA and CDR2 is FQGNSA. The CDR3 totals 14 residues. Trimming removed 0 bases from V and 8 bases from J, with 12 bases in between. The CDR3 DNA reads TGTGCCAGCAGCTTAGCTTCAGGGTTGGGTACGCAGTATTTT. Amino acid sequence: CASSLASGLGTQYF.

The table lists this clonotype with a few counts. The chain couples TRBV6-5 to TRBJ1-1; TRBD1 matches at 9 bases. Germline V gives CDR1 MNHEY, CDR2 SVGAGI. The CDR3 contains 12 residues. V shed 6 bases, J shed 4 bases, and the junction held 0 bases outside the gene matches. The DNA of the CDR3 is TGTGCCAGCAGGGACAGGGGCACTGAAGCTTTCTTT. This encodes CASRDRGTEAFF.

V is TRBV6-2 or TRBV6-3 and J is TRBJ2-5, with D possibly being TRBD2 (6 bases). V shed 5 bases and J shed 7 bases, with 14 bases lying between them. Germline V lookup: CDR1 MNHEY, CDR2 SVGEGT. This CDR3 comprises 13 residues. DNA for the CDR3: TGTGCCAGCAGTCCGGGGGTGGGGGGGACCCAGTACTTC. This codes for CASSPGVGGTQYF.

The CDR3 sequence: CASSRFQGQQSVDGYTF. In DNA form, the CDR3 reads TGTGCCAGCAGCCGATTCCAAGGACAGCAGTCGGTGGATGGCTACACCTTC. The rearrangement uses TRBV6-2 or TRBV6-3 and TRBJ1-2, with a possible D match to TRBD1 (6 bases). The germline V and J ends were trimmed by 6 bases and 6 bases, with 26 bases remaining between them. The CDR3 loop spans 17 amino acids. CDR1 and CDR2 (germline): MNHEY, SVGEGT.

The chain recombines TRBV20-1 with TRBJ1-2; tentative D call: TRBD1 (6 bases). Trimming removed 4 bases at V and 8 bases at J, with 17 bases between. The CDR3 sequence is 13 residues long. Germline V lookup: CDR1 DFQATT, CDR2 SNEGSKA (reference sequence). The CDR3 DNA sequence: TGCAGTGCTACAAGACCGGGGGGCTCGGGCTACACCTTC. Protein product: CSATRPGGSGYTF.

The chain recombines TRBV6-1 with TRBJ2-7; a weak D match, TRBD2 (6 bases). Trimming pared 4 bases from V and 6 bases from J, leaving 19 bases between. Germline V gene lookup returns CDR1 MNHNS and CDR2 SASEGT. CDR3 length: 15 amino acids. The CDR3 DNA is TGTGCCAGCAGTGTCGGAGGCGGGACTGTATCCGAGCAGTACTTC. Residues: CASSVGGGTVSEQYF.

The chain uses TRBV7-2 and TRBJ1-2, with TRBD1 matching 8 bases. V gave up 5 bases and J gave up 6 bases; unmatched junction bases: 8. Germline V gene data show CDR1 as SGHTA and CDR2 as FQGNSA. The CDR3 has 14 residues. Here the CDR3 reads CASSPGQGRNGYTF. The CDR3 DNA follows: TGTGCCAGCAGCCCCGGACAGGGTAGGAATGGCTACACCTTC.

The chain links TRBV4-2 to TRBJ1-4; D is unclear. CDR3 size: 15 residues. Germline V gene sequence: CDR1 LGHNA, CDR2 YNFKEQ. V was pared by 1 base and J by 3 bases, with 9 bases between. The CDR3 reads CASSQASGPNEKLFF. Here the CDR3 DNA reads TGTGCCAGCAGCCAAGCGTCAGGACCTAATGAAAAACTGTTTTTT.

The J gene is TRBJ1-2, the V gene TRBV6-1; possibly TRBD1 for D (5 bases). The length of the CDR3 is 15 residues. From germline, CDR1 is MNHNS and CDR2 SASEGT. Trimming took off 6 bases at V and 5 bases at J, with 19 bases between the two ends. This chain's CDR3 is CASSVVRDRNYGYTF. CDR3 DNA sequence: TGTGCCAGCAGCGTCGTACGTGACAGAAATTATGGCTACACCTTC.

The chain links TRBV7-3 to TRBJ2-1; 7 bases align to TRBD2. The CDR3 runs 15 residues. The V gene's germline CDR1 is SGHTA and CDR2 FQGTGA. V was clipped by 1 base and J by 4 bases; unmatched bases: 4. CDR3 sequence reads: CASSLNAGDYNEQFF. The CDR3 nucleotides read TGTGCCAGCAGCTTAAACGCGGGAGATTACAATGAGCAGTTCTTC.

This clonotype showed up just a few times. The chain joins TRBV20-1 to TRBJ1-2; perhaps TRBD1 as D (5 bases). The V gene lost 2 bases and the J gene lost 5 bases, with 9 bases spanning the gap. This CDR3 is built from 12 residues. Germline CDR1 is DFQATT and CDR2 is SNEGSKA (reference sequence). The CDR3 DNA follows: TGCAGTGCTAGACCCCGGGGGTATGGCTACACCTTC. It yields the protein CSARPRGYGYTF.

The gene calls are TRBV15 and TRBJ2-3; 8 bases match TRBD2. The CDR3 length is 17 residues. The V segment lost 3 bases and the J segment 6 bases; nucleotides outside the gene matches: 14. Germline V lookup: CDR1 LNHNV, CDR2 YYDKDF (reference sequence). The CDR3 loop reads CATSRGPGLALRDTQYF. The CDR3 bases are TGTGCCACCAGCAGGGGTCCCGGACTAGCCCTCCGGGATACGCAGTATTTT.

V and J are TRBV29-1 and TRBJ2-3; 7 bases agree with TRBD1. The V gene end was trimmed by 0 bases and the J gene end by 2 bases; junction bases not matched to a gene: 11. The CDR3 loop spans 17 amino acids. Germline CDR1 SQVTM, CDR2 ANQGSEA. The CDR3 nucleotides read TGCAGCGTTGAAGATTTCCTCGGGACAGATTTCACAGATACGCAGTATTTT. Encoded protein: CSVEDFLGTDFTDTQYF.

The chain uses TRBV2 and TRBJ2-3; 9 bases are a match to TRBD2. Losses at the gene ends were 3 bases for V and 6 bases for J; bases not matched to a gene: 4. This CDR3 region has 14 residues. Per germline, CDR1 SNHLY and CDR2 FYNNEI. CDR3 nucleotide sequence: TGTGCCAGCAGTGAGTCTAGCGGGACTGATACGCAGTATTTT. Its translation is CASSESSGTDTQYF.

DNA of the CDR3: TGCAGTGCTAGAATCGGGACAGGGAACTCCAGGGCCTACAATGAGCAGTTCTTC. It yields the protein CSARIGTGNSRAYNEQFF. J is TRBJ2-1 and V is TRBV20-1; 9 bases fit TRBD1. J gave up 2 bases and V 2 bases, and 13 bases lay outside the gene matches. The germline CDR1 and CDR2 sequences are DFQATT and SNEGSKA (reference sequence). This CDR3 has 18 residues.

V gene TRBV12-3 or TRBV12-4 combines with J gene TRBJ2-1, with D perhaps matching TRBD1 (5 bases). The germline V and J ends were trimmed by 10 bases and 7 bases, with 14 bases remaining between them. This CDR3 contains 12 residues. The CDR3 bases are TGTGCCACCACGACTTCAGGGAATGAGCAGTTCTTC. This codes for CATTTSGNEQFF.

The table lists this clonotype with a few counts. This chain connects TRBV6-1 to TRBJ1-5, with TRBD1 matching over 7 bases. The V and J ends lost 6 bases and 4 bases, in that order; junction bases with no gene match: 18. The germline V gene encodes CDR1 MNHNS and CDR2 SASEGT. This CDR3 contains 18 residues. The CDR3 coding sequence is TGTGCCAGCAGCCAAATCCCTTCCGGGACAGCTTTTAATCAGCCCCAGCATTTT. Residues: CASSQIPSGTAFNQPQHF.

The rearrangement joins TRBV5-4 to TRBJ2-1; D possibly corresponds to TRBD1 (6 bases). The CDR3 runs to 14 residues. V was clipped by 2 bases and J by 9 bases, with 15 bases between them. Germline CDR1 reads SGHNT; CDR2 reads YYREEE (reference sequence). CDR3 nucleotide sequence: TGTGCCAGCAGCTTACAGGGTCGACGGGTTGAGCAGTTCTTC. It translates to CASSLQGRRVEQFF.

This clonotype was picked up a small number of times. The CDR3 DNA is TGCGCCAGCGGAAGGCCGGGGGAACGAGAGTTCTTC. Translated: CASGRPGEREFF. The V call is TRBV5-1, the J call TRBJ2-1; D is possibly TRBD2 (6 bases). V shed 7 bases and J shed 14 bases, with 19 bases lying between them. Germline CDR1 is SGHRS and CDR2 is YFSETQ. The CDR3 has 12 residues.

This clonotype was found once. The chain joins TRBV20-1 to TRBJ2-1; weak D call: TRBD1 (6 bases). CDR3 size: 17 residues. Germline CDR1 is DFQATT and CDR2 is SNEGSKA (reference sequence). V gave up 1 base and J gave up 5 bases, with 21 bases separating them. CDR3 nucleotides: TGCAGTGCTAGAGCCCCCCGAGGGGGAATGATAAACAATGAGCAGTTCTTC. This sequence encodes CSARAPRGGMINNEQFF.